This T cell receptor (beta chain) was recorded in a study of cytomegalovirus exposure and HLA in healthy donors. Germline V CDR1 and CDR2: LGHNA, YSLEER. The CDR3 is 14 amino acids. V lost 1 base and J lost 9; bases outside the gene matches: 4. This clone was seen only a few times. PCR used 60 Vbeta primers and 13 Jbeta primers. Assay: immunoSEQ multiplex PCR; the TCRdb copy retains only in-frame clones and omits some. This table holds 100,000 or so clones, over 60% found once. This sequence originates from a female donor in good health and CMV-seropositive. The chain uses TRBV4-3 and TRBJ2-1, with 9 bases aligning to TRBD2. Specimen: PBMCs. The CDR3 sequence is CASSQGGGGSEQFF. CDR3 DNA: TGCGCCAGCAGCCAAGGCGGGGGGGGGAGTGAGCAGTTCTTC.